The rows below give T cell receptor beta chains drawn from one sample of a study of blood T cell repertoires in COVID-19. Repertoires were generated with immunoSEQ multiplex PCR, while TCRdb's copy carries only in-frame clones and drops some. Of about 190,000 clones in the sample, around 84% were seen once. The sample was PBMCs or T cells enriched from blood (not recorded which). The receptors derive from a young woman who had recovered from COVID-19. CDR3s include the opening cysteine and the closing phenylalanine or tryptophan. D genes are given only for firm matches. A clone size is listed for some rows: how often the clone was seen (once, few, many), or a class if it is expanded.

D,J,size,V,CDR3,DNA
TRBD1,TRBJ2-5,-,TRBV2,CASGAPRTGGQETQYF,TGTGCCAGCGGGGCCCCGAGGACAGGGGGCCAAGAGACCCAGTACTTC
-,TRBJ1-5,-,TRBV6-1,CASSDFSPQPQHF,TGTGCCAGCAGTGATTTCTCCCCTCAGCCCCAGCATTTT
TRBD1,TRBJ2-1,-,TRBV6-4,CASSPDRVALNEQFF,TGTGCCAGCAGTCCGGACAGGGTTGCGTTAAATGAGCAGTTCTTC
TRBD1,TRBJ2-2,-,TRBV24-1,CATRAPDWGQGGSGELFF,TGTGCCACCCGTGCCCCCGACTGGGGACAGGGGGGTTCCGGGGAGCTGTTTTTT
TRBD2,TRBJ2-5,-,TRBV5-1,CASSPGGGGQETQYF,TGCGCCAGCAGCCCCGGTGGGGGGGGTCAAGAGACCCAGTACTTC
TRBD1,TRBJ2-7,few,TRBV19,CASSLGTGTHEQYF,TGTGCCAGTAGTTTGGGGACAGGGACCCACGAGCAGTACTTC
-,TRBJ1-5,few,TRBV6-6,CASSWQASNQPQHF,TGTGCCAGCAGTTGGCAGGCCAGCAATCAGCCCCAGCATTTT
-,TRBJ2-7,once,TRBV4-1,CASSQEAVLAEQYF,TGCGCCAGCAGCCAAGAGGCCGTTTTAGCCGAGCAGTACTTC
-,TRBJ1-2,-,TRBV6-1,CASSELEGVYGYTF,TGTGCCAGCAGTGAATTAGAGGGGGTCTATGGCTACACCTTC
TRBD1,TRBJ1-5,once,TRBV20-1,CSARGQGAQKWGQPQHF,TGCAGTGCTCGTGGACAGGGAGCTCAAAAGTGGGGTCAGCCCCAGCATTTT
-,TRBJ2-7,-,TRBV11-2,CASSEGVGQYF,TGTGCCAGCAGCGAGGGGGTCGGGCAGTACTTC
-,TRBJ1-5,once,TRBV4-1,CASSQGRFQPQHF,TGCGCCAGCAGCCAAGGGAGGTTCCAGCCCCAGCATTTT
TRBD2,TRBJ2-5,-,TRBV19,CASSPGTSVETQYF,TGTGCCAGCAGCCCCGGGACTAGCGTAGAGACCCAGTACTTC
-,TRBJ2-7,-,TRBV28,CASFSPDSGYEQYF,TGTGCCAGCTTTTCCCCAGACAGCGGGTACGAGCAGTACTTC
TRBD1,TRBJ2-4,-,TRBV11-2,CASSRDRGLGIQYF,TGTGCCAGCAGCCGCGACAGGGGGCTCGGCATTCAGTACTTC
TRBD1,TRBJ1-4,once,TRBV7-2,CASSRDRTNEKLFF,TGTGCCAGCAGCCGGGACAGAACTAATGAAAAACTGTTTTTT
TRBD2,TRBJ2-5,-,TRBV5-1,CASRVGGGRVETQYF,TGCGCCAGCAGAGTCGGCGGGGGAAGAGTAGAGACCCAGTACTTC
-,TRBJ1-2,-,TRBV20-1,CSASNGAYGYTF,TGCAGTGCTAGTAATGGGGCATATGGCTACACCTTC
TRBD2,TRBJ2-7,-,TRBV6-5,CASSSGTTRSYEQYF,TGTGCCAGCTCCTCCGGGACTACGCGCTCCTACGAGCAGTACTTC
-,TRBJ1-6,-,TRBV28,CASSLGRNHNSPLHF,TGTGCCAGCAGTTTGGGGCGGAACCATAATTCACCCCTCCACTTT
TRBD1,TRBJ1-6,-,TRBV4-1,CASSLWRTGQGVSPLHF,TGCGCCAGCAGCCTTTGGAGAACCGGACAGGGGGTTTCACCCCTCCACTTT
TRBD1,TRBJ2-1,-,TRBV6-1,CASSVRDRSATSSYNEQFF,TGTGCCAGCAGTGTGAGGGACAGGTCAGCTACTAGCTCCTACAATGAGCAGTTCTTC
-,TRBJ1-3,once,TRBV28,CASSSVTGSGNTIYF,TGTGCCAGCAGTTCCGTAACAGGCTCTGGAAACACCATATATTTT
TRBD2,TRBJ2-3,-,TRBV5-1,CASSRGTSGRLFTDTQYF,TGCGCCAGCAGCAGGGGGACTAGCGGCCGACTTTTCACAGATACGCAGTATTTT
-,TRBJ1-5,few,TRBV7-2,CASSLRQGNQPQHF,TGTGCCAGCAGCTTAAGACAGGGCAATCAGCCCCAGCATTTT
TRBD2,TRBJ2-1,-,TRBV18,CASSPSLAVYNEQFF,TGTGCCAGCTCACCAAGCCTAGCGGTCTACAATGAGCAGTTCTTC
TRBD1,TRBJ2-7,-,TRBV5-1,CASSLAGGEQYF,TGCGCCAGCAGCTTGGCAGGGGGCGAGCAGTACTTC
TRBD2,TRBJ2-1,-,TRBV7-9,CASSSRGGSSSYNEQFF,TGTGCCAGCAGCTCCCGGGGGGGGTCAAGTTCCTACAATGAGCAGTTCTTC
TRBD1,TRBJ2-1,-,TRBV5-1,CASSYPRRQGGSYNEQFF,TGCGCCAGCAGCTACCCCCGCCGACAGGGGGGTTCCTACAATGAGCAGTTCTTC
-,TRBJ1-1,-,TRBV9,CASSVLRDTEAFF,TGTGCCAGCAGCGTCCTTCGGGACACTGAAGCTTTCTTT
-,TRBJ1-2,-,TRBV19,CASSMPGFAFGYTF,TGTGCCAGTAGTATGCCGGGATTTGCGTTTGGCTACACCTTC
-,TRBJ1-5,-,TRBV19,CASTLGVNQPQHF,TGTGCCAGTACCCTAGGGGTCAATCAGCCCCAGCATTTT
-,TRBJ1-3,-,TRBV5-4,CASSLPGAGKSGNTIYF,TGTGCCAGCAGCCTCCCTGGGGCAGGGAAGTCTGGAAACACCATATATTTT
-,TRBJ1-1,-,TRBV2,CASSEGFGAEAFF,TGTGCCAGCAGTGAGGGCTTTGGCGCTGAAGCTTTCTTT
-,TRBJ2-2,-,TRBV24-1,CATSAADKGSGELFF,TGTGCCACCAGTGCGGCGGATAAAGGTTCCGGGGAGCTGTTTTTT
-,TRBJ1-6,few,TRBV5-4,CASSSQFAGATLNSPLHF,TGTGCCAGCAGCTCTCAATTTGCAGGGGCCACCCTTAATTCACCCCTCCACTTT
-,TRBJ1-3,-,TRBV18,CASSPQQVLGPSGNTIYF,TGTGCCAGCTCACCACAACAGGTTCTAGGACCCTCTGGAAACACCATATATTTT
-,TRBJ2-1,-,TRBV24-1,CATSDRRLSDEQFF,TGTGCCACCAGTGATCGACGTCTTAGCGATGAGCAGTTCTTC
TRBD1,TRBJ2-4,-,TRBV2,CASRTQGIGIQYF,TGTGCCAGCAGGACACAGGGGATCGGCATTCAGTACTTC
TRBD2,TRBJ2-5,-,TRBV9,CASSVASGGAGQETQYF,TGTGCCAGCAGCGTCGCTAGCGGGGGGGCGGGGCAAGAGACCCAGTACTTC
TRBD1,TRBJ1-6,-,TRBV5-5,CASSPGQGAFSYNSPLHF,TGTGCCAGCAGCCCGGGACAGGGGGCTTTCTCCTATAATTCACCCCTCCACTTT